This record concerns one T cell receptor (beta chain) sequence. Its antigen is not identified. V lost 3 bases and J 5 bases, leaving 21 bases between the germline ends. This CDR3 contains 17 residues. In germline, CDR1 is SGHTS, CDR2 YDEGEE. This entry belongs to a study of cytomegalovirus exposure and HLA in healthy donors. The overall study: Findings of an earlier analysis included some 110 million unique TCR beta sequences from 200 million or so T cells. Study results and limitations: In vitro checks showed that a few CMV-associated chains really do target CMV antigens. In terms of immune exposure information, only CMV serostatus was available. What a later analysis reportedly showed was that an Asian-associated ancestry cluster had fewer N-insertions than the approximately 700-donor mean.

60 Vbeta and 13 Jbeta primers were used in PCR. The repertoire was sequenced with immunoSEQ multiplex PCR; TCRdb's copy has only in-frame clones and lacks some. The table lists 150,000 to 200,000 clones, around 70% of them singletons, with around 3% in the top ten. Sequencing was performed on PBMCs. The receptor was isolated from a male donor in good health and CMV-seronegative. This rearrangement joins TRBV5-8 to TRBJ1-5; D is unresolved. CDR3 amino acids: CASSSGSGTLIYQPQHF. The CDR3 DNA follows: TGTGCCAGCAGCTCCGGGTCTGGAACACTAATTTATCAGCCCCAGCATTTT.